This T cell receptor (beta chain) was retrieved from a study of spatial heterogeneity in lung cancer. Overall study: Consistently, beta-chain sequences turned up in larger numbers than alpha-chain sequences did.

The germline V gene has CDR1 KGHSH and CDR2 LQKENI. Trimming left V 5 bases short and J 8 bases short, with 13 bases between. This CDR3 comprises 13 residues. This clonotype was detected many times. Each CDR3 protein is one row after TCRdb ran MiXCR on the 5' RACE reads. Among around 87,000 distinct CDR3 sequences listed, approximately 12% were seen once. Time point in this sample: sample taken at primary tumor resection. Donors were some 72 untreated early-stage non-small cell lung cancer patients. Sequencing was performed on whole RNA extracted from tumor and nontumor lung tissue, or from frozen PBMC, and the material was left unsorted.

The receptor was isolated from a male donor with early-stage non-small cell lung cancer. This chain uses TRBV18 with TRBJ2-1; no clear D gene. The source material was PBMCs, sampled at surgery. The CDR3: CASSKQGSDEQFF. CDR3 coding DNA: TGTGCCAGCTCAAAACAAGGGTCGGATGAGCAGTTCTTC.